This T cell receptor beta chain was sequenced during a study of blood T cell repertoires in COVID-19. The overall study: T cells, B-cell-depleted T cells, or PBMCs supplied cDNA or gDNA.

The assay was immunoSEQ multiplex PCR, and TCRdb's table has in-frame clones only and misses some. The sample lists a few hundred thousand clones, over 80% seen once, with over 5% in the top ten. V lost 1 base and J lost 1, with 10 bases in between. The CDR3 has 15 amino acids. From germline, CDR1 is MGHRA and CDR2 YSYEKL. The genes are TRBV4-1 and TRBJ2-5, with D perhaps TRBD2 (6 bases). The source of this sequence is a woman aged 50 to 65 with COVID-19, enrolled during active disease. The sequenced sample consisted of peripheral blood. The CDR3 protein is CASSQGGLIQETQYF. CDR3 nucleotide sequence: TGCGCCAGCAGCCAAGGGGGACTGATCCAAGAGACCCAGTACTTC.